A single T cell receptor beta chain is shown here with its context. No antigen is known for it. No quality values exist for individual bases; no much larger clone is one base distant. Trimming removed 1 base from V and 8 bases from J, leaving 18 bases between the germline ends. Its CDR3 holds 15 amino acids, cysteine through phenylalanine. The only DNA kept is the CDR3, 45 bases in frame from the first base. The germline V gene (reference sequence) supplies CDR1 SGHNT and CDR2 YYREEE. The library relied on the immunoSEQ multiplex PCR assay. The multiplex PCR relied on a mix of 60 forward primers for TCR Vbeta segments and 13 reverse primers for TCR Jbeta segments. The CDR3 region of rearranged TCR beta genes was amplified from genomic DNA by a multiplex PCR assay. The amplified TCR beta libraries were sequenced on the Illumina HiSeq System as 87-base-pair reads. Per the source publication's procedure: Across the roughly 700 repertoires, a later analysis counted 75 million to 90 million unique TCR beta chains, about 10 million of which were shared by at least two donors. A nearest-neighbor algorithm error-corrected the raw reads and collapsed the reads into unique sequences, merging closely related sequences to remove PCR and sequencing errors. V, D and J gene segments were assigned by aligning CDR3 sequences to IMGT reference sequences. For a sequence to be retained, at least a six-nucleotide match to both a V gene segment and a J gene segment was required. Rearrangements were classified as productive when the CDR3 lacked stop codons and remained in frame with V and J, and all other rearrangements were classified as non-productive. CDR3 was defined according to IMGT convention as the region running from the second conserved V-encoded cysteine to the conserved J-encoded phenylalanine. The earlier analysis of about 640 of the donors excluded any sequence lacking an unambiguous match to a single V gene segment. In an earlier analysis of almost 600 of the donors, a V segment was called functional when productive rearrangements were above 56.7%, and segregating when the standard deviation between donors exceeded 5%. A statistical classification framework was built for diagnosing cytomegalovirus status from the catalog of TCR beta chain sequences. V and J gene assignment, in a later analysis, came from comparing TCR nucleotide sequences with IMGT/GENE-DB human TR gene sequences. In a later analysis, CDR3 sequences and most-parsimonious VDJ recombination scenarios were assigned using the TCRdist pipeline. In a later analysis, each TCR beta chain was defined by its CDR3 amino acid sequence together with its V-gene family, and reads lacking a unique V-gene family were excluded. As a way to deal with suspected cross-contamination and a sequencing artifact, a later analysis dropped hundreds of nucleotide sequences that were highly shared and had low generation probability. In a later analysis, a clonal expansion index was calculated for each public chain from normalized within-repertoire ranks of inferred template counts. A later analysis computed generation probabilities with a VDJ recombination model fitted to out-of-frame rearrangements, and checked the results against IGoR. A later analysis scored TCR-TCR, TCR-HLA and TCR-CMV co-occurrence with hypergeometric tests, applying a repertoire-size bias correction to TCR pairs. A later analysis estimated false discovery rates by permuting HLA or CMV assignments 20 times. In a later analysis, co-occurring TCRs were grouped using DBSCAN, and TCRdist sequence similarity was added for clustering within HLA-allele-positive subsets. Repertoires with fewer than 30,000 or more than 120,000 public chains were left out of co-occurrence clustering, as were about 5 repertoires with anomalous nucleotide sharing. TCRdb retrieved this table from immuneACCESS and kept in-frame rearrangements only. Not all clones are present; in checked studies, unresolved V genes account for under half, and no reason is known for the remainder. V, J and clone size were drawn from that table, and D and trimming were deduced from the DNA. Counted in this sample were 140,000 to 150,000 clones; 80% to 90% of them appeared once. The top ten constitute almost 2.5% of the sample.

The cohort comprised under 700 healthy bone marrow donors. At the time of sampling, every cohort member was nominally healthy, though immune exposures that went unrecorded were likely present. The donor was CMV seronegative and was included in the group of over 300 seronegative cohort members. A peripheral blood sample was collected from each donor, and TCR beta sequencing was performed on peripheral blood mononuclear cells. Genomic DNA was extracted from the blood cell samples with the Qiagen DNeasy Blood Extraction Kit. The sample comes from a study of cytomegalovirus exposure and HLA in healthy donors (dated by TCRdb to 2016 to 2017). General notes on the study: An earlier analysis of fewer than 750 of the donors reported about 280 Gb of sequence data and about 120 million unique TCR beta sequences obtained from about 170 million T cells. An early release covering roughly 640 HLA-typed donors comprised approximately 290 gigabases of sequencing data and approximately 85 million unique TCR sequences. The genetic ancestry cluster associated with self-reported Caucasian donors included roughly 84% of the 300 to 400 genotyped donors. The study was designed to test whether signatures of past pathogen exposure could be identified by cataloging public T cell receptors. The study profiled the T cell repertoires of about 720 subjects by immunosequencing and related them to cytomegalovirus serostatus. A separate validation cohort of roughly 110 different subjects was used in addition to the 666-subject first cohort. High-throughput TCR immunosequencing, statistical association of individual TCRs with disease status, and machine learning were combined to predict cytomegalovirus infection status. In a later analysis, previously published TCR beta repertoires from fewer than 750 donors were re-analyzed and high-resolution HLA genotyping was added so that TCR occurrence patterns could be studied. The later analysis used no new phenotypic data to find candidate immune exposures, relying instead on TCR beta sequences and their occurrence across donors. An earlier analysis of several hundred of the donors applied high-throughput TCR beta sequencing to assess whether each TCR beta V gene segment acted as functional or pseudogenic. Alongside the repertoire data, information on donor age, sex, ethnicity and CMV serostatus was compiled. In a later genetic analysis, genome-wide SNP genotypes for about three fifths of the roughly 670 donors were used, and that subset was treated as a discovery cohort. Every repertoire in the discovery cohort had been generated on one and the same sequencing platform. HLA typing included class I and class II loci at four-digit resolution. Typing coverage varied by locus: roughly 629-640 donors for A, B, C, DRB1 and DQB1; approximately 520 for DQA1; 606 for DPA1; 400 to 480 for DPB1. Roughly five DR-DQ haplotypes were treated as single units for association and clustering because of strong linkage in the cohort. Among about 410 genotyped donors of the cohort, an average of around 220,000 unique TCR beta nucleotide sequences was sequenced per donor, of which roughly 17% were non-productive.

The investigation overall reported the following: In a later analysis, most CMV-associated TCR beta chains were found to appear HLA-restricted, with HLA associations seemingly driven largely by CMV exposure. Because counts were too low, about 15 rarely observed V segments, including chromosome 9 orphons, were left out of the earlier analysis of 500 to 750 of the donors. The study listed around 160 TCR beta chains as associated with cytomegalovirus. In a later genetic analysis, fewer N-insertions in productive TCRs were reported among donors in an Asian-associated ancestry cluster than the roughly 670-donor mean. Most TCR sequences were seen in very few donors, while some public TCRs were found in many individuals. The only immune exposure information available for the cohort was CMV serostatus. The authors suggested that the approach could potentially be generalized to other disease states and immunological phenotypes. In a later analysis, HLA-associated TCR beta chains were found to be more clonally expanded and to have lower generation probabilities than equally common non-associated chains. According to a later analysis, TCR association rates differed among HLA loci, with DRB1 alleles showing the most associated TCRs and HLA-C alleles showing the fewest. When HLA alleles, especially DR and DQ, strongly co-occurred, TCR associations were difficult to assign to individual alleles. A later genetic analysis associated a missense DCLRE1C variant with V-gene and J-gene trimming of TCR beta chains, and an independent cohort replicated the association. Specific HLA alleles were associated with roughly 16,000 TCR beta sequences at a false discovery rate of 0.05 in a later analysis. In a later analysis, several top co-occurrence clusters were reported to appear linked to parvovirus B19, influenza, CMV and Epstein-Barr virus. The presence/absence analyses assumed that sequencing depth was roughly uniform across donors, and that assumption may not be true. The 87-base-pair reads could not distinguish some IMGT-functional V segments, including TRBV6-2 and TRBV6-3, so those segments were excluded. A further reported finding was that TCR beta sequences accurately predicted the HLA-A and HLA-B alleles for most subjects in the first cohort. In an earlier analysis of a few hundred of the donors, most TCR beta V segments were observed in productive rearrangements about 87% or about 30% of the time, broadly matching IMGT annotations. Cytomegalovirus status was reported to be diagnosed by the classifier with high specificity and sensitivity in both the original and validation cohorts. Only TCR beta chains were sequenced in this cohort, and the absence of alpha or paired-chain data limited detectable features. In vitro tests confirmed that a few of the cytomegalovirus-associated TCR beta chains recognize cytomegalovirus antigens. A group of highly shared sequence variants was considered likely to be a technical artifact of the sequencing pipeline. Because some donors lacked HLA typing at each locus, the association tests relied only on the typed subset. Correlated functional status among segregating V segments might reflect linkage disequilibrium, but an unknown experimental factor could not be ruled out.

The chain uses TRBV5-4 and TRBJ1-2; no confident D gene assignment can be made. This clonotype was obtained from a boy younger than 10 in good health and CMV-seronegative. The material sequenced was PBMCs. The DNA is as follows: TGTGCCAGCAGCTTGTCGATCGAGTCCTTCCGAGGCTACACCTTC. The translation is CASSLSIESFRGYTF.